This T cell receptor beta chain was recovered during a study of T cell clones after liver transplantation. Study as a whole: Standard immunosuppression, with no induction, continued until 12-24 months after transplant. Timepoints were pre-transplant, pre-withdrawal, and after withdrawal was completed or failed.

CD3+CD4+ and CD3+CD8+ cells were FACS-sorted from thawed unstimulated PBMCs. Sequencing used immunoSEQ multiplex PCR; TCRdb keeps in-frame clones, though not all of them. Seen here are about 45,000 clones, roughly 84% observed once, and the top ten hold 2.5%. Study-level findings and limits: Graft donor-reactive T cells may have migrated into the graft rather than being deleted.

The CDR3 has 16 residues. To note about this clone: Its antigen remains unknown.

This receptor was identified in a human patient who received a liver transplant. Some T cells may be graft donor cells. The material sequenced was CD4+ T cells from blood, taken 24 months after liver transplant. The chain couples TRBV21-1 to TRBJ2-5. TRBV21-1 is a pseudogene segment. This chain's CDR3 is CASSKTPGPLSETQYF. CDR3 sequence (DNA): TGTGCCAGCAGCAAAACCCCCGGACCCCTGAGTGAGACCCAGTACTTC.